The source of this T cell receptor (beta chain) is a study of OX40 agonist ivuxolimab in advanced cancers. Study observations and caveats: Partial responders dosed at 0.1-3.0 mg/kg displayed clonal expansion ranking among the lowest. Some nonresponders additionally presented with little normalized T-cell clonal expansion. Clonal expansion by week 6 occurred in CD4+ and CD8+ blood T cells (at 0.1 to 3.0 mg/kg).

As to this clone: Its antigen is currently unknown.

The data were produced by immunoSEQ multiplex PCR, yet TCRdb's version contains in-frame clones alone and is incomplete. This repertoire shows fewer than 100,000 clones, nearly 90% found once; its top ten account for under 0.25%. Germline CDR1 and CDR2: MDHEN and SYDVKM. The CDR3 runs to 13 residues. V was cut by 4 bases and J by 8 bases, with 14 bases left in between. The receptor comes from an adult with an advanced solid tumor such as melanoma, head and neck, liver or kidney cancer. This chain joins TRBV28 and TRBJ1-1; D gene unclear. The sample here was CD4+ or CD8+ T cells sorted from blood, taken in a trial of the OX40 agonist ivuxolimab. CDR3 protein: CASSSRSGFEAFF. CDR3 sequence (DNA): TGTGCCAGCAGTTCTAGATCCGGGTTCGAAGCTTTCTTT.